This is a list of T cell receptor beta chains from one sample in a study of blood T cells in healthy people across ages. MiXCR, run by TCRdb on the 5' RACE reads, gives a single entry per CDR3 protein. The sample consists of approximately 780,000 distinct CDR3 sequences, approximately 24% of them appearing once. These records were also assigned to another study, of T cells of mothers and their children.

Sequenced input: blood. The receptors were gathered from a boy aged 10-17 years in good health. The CDR3 runs from the conserved cysteine through the conserved F or W. The D gene is left open where the match is weak. Clone size is shown for a subset of rows, as once, few, many or a class of expanded clone.

>TRBV10-1|TRBD2|TRBJ2-1|few
CASSESRAGGSDEQFF
TGCGCCAGCAGTGAGTCGAGAGCGGGGGGATCCGATGAGCAGTTCTTC
>TRBV6-5|-|TRBJ2-1|few
CASSYYGNEQFF
TGTGCCAGCAGTTACTATGGGAATGAGCAGTTCTTC
>TRBV9|TRBD2|TRBJ2-7|-
CASSVEGRDEQYF
TGTGCCAGCAGCGTAGAGGGGAGGGACGAGCAGTACTTC
>TRBV7-9|-|TRBJ2-1|few
CASSLSAGQFF
TGTGCCAGCAGCTTAAGCGCGGGGCAGTTCTTC
>TRBV2|-|TRBJ2-5|-
CASTVQRTQYF
TGTGCCAGCACGGTCCAACGGACCCAGTACTTC
>TRBV6-6|-|TRBJ1-2|-
CASTPIRAAYGYTF
TGTGCCAGCACCCCAATCCGGGCGGCTTATGGCTACACCTTC
>TRBV5-1|-|TRBJ1-4|few
CASSVGHRGTNEKLFF
TGCGCCAGCAGCGTGGGACACCGAGGGACTAATGAAAAACTGTTTTTT
>TRBV7-9|-|TRBJ2-7|few
CASSLWGAAPYEQYF
TGTGCCAGCAGCTTATGGGGCGCGGCTCCCTACGAGCAGTACTTC
>TRBV3-1|-|TRBJ1-1|-
CASSHAWTGNTEAFF
TGTGCCAGCAGCCATGCCTGGACGGGAAACACTGAAGCTTTCTTT
>TRBV28|TRBD1|TRBJ1-2|-
CASVRGRSYGYTF
TGTGCCAGCGTGAGGGGGCGCAGCTATGGCTACACCTTC
>TRBV20-1|-|TRBJ1-2|-
CSARGYRGGYTF
TGCAGTGCTAGAGGGTATAGGGGGGGCTACACCTTC
>TRBV20-1|-|TRBJ2-7|few
CSASPRGGEQYF
TGCAGTGCCAGTCCCCGCGGAGGCGAGCAGTACTTC
>TRBV6-5|TRBD1|TRBJ2-5|-
CASRLTGPTMETQYF
TGTGCCAGCAGGCTGACAGGGCCTACAATGGAGACCCAGTACTTC
>TRBV29-1|TRBD1|TRBJ2-1|-
CSAMTGPYNEQFF
TGCAGCGCGATGACAGGGCCTTACAATGAGCAGTTCTTC
>TRBV15|TRBD1|TRBJ2-5|once
CATQPQGDETQYF
TGTGCCACACAGCCCCAGGGGGACGAGACCCAGTACTTC
>TRBV7-9|-|TRBJ2-1|-
CASSFDRGGNEQFF
TGTGCCAGCAGCTTCGACAGGGGAGGGAATGAGCAGTTCTTC
>TRBV7-9|-|TRBJ1-2|-
CASSLDVPPIGYTF
TGTGCCAGCAGCTTAGACGTTCCTCCTATTGGCTACACCTTC
>TRBV10-3|-|TRBJ2-7|-
CAISDRTESYEQYF
TGTGCCATCAGTGATCGGACCGAGTCCTACGAGCAGTACTTC
>TRBV29-1|-|TRBJ2-5|-
CSVASGDETQYF
TGCAGCGTTGCATCGGGGGATGAGACCCAGTACTTC
>TRBV30|-|TRBJ1-2|-
CAFGENYGYTF
TGTGCCTTCGGGGAGAACTATGGCTACACCTTC
>TRBV12-3/TRBV12-4|TRBD1|TRBJ1-2|many
CASSGRGLWGYTF
TGTGCCAGCAGTGGCAGGGGGCTTTGGGGCTACACCTTC
>TRBV20-1|-|TRBJ2-1|-
CSATGPRESYNEQFF
TGCAGTGCGACGGGACCACGAGAGTCCTACAATGAGCAGTTCTTC
>TRBV20-1|TRBD1|TRBJ1-1|-
CSAPMGQTGGTEAFF
TGCAGTGCGCCGATGGGACAGACTGGTGGCACTGAAGCTTTCTTT
>TRBV11-2|-|TRBJ2-5|-
CASSPASPETQYF
TGTGCCAGCAGCCCCGCTTCGCCTGAGACCCAGTACTTC
>TRBV30|TRBD2|TRBJ2-7|few
CAWIRDYTHEQYF
TGTGCCTGGATTCGGGACTATACTCACGAGCAGTACTTC
>TRBV19|-|TRBJ1-4|-
CASTATEATNEKLFF
TGTGCCAGTACCGCCACCGAGGCAACTAATGAAAAACTGTTTTTT
>TRBV29-1|-|TRBJ1-2|-
CSVPRGTFNYGYTF
TGCAGCGTCCCCCGGGGGACGTTTAACTATGGCTACACCTTC